This TCR beta chain is drawn from a study of shared clonotypes between healthy human individuals. Study-level points and caveats: Represented genetic and exposure-history diversity was restricted by having few donors. The researchers took only blood, and tissue repertoires probably look different.

Selected positively for CCR7 and CD45RO-negative, naive CD8 cells excluded terminally differentiated effector memory CD45RA+ cells. The table lists this clone with a count of one. Its antigen is unknown. V was pared by 0 bases and J by 3 bases, with 9 bases between. Per the germline V gene, CDR1 is MNHNS and CDR2 is SASEGT. The CDR3 extends over 15 amino acids. Over several immunoSEQ plates, each subset's genomic DNA was distributed in even portions. Profiling relied on immunoSEQ multiplex PCR, and the TCRdb table lists in-frame clones only, not all of them. Among around 700,000 clones listed, about 91% were seen once.

This receptor was taken from a man younger than 45 in good health. The sample comprised naive CD8+ T cells sorted from blood. V usage is TRBV6-1 and J usage is TRBJ1-5; D might be TRBD1 (6 bases). The CDR3 sequence is CASSEAGDINQPQHF. CDR3 in DNA: TGTGCCAGCAGTGAAGCAGGGGACATCAATCAGCCCCAGCATTTT.